The source of this T cell receptor (beta chain) is a study of memory CD4+ T cells and cytomegalovirus serostatus. Study as a whole: Donors were healthy Belgian adults, about ten CMV seropositive and about two dozen seronegative.

Clones were sequenced by immunoSEQ multiplex PCR, and TCRdb holds only the in-frame ones, with some missing. The repertoire has some 48,000 clones, around four fifths of them found once; the top ten carry nearly 0.95%. The CDR3 spans 13 residues. Trimming took 6 bases from V and 10 from J; bases not matched to a gene: 8. CDR1 is MNHEY and CDR2 is SVGAGI in the germline V gene. Single viable CD3+CD4+CD8-CD45RO+ cells were sorted as the memory CD4+ T cells. CMV serostatus came from serum IgG against pp150, pp28, p38, p52. Positive selection with CD4 microbeads enriched total CD4+ T cells. The source of this sequence is an adult in good health and CMV-seronegative. The rearrangement uses TRBV6-5 and TRBJ1-1; 10 bases are a match to TRBD1. The sequenced sample consisted of memory CD4+ T cells from blood. CDR3: CASRTGGVFGAFF. The CDR3 coding sequence is TGTGCCAGCAGGACAGGGGGCGTGTTTGGAGCTTTCTTT.